One sample yielded the 10 T cell receptor beta chains listed below, sequenced in a study of T cells after yellow fever vaccination. TCRdb re-called the 5' RACE reads with MiXCR, one entry per CDR3 protein. The sample yields about 320,000 distinct CDR3 sequences, 3.5% to 4.5% seen once. This specimen consisted of PBMCs, obtained 15 days after the yellow fever booster vaccination. These receptor sequences come from a man between 18 and 35 years old who received the YFV17D yellow fever vaccine.

There are many counts of this clonotype. The rearrangement uses TRBV6-2 or TRBV6-3 and TRBJ2-7, with 8 bases aligning to TRBD2. This CDR3 is built from 18 residues. The J segment lost 7 bases and the V segment lost 1 base, leaving 18 bases of the junction unmatched. CDR1 and CDR2 from the germline V gene are MNHEY and SVGEGT. The CDR3: CASSYLTNSGGALDEQYF. The CDR3 region has the DNA TGTGCCAGCAGTTACTTAACTAATTCCGGGGGGGCCTTGGATGAGCAGTACTTC.

The chain has TRBV7-8 and TRBJ1-4; perhaps TRBD1 as D (5 bases). Trimming stripped 5 bases from V and 3 bases from J, with 13 bases between. Germline-derived CDR1 and CDR2 are SGHVS and FQNEAQ. This CDR3 is built from 15 residues. CDR3 sequence reads: CASSRIGTANEKLFF. The CDR3 bases are TGTGCCAGCAGCAGGATCGGGACCGCTAATGAAAAACTGTTTTTT. Together with reference TRBV7-8 and TRBJ1-4, the CDR3 gives the full variable domain: GAGVSQSPRYKVAKRGQDVALRCDPISGHVSLFWYQQALGQGPEFLTYFQNEAQLDKSGLPSDRFFAERPEGSVSTLKIQRTQQEDSAVYLCASSRIGTANEKLFFGSGTQLSVL.

This clonotype was detected a few times. The chain joins TRBV6-5 to TRBJ2-5; tentatively, D is TRBD2 (5 bases). Per germline, CDR1 MNHEY and CDR2 SVGAGI. V was shortened by 6 bases and J by 1 base, with 12 bases between the two germline ends. The CDR3 loop spans 14 amino acids. The CDR3 here is CASSRGGLQETQYF. CDR3 coding DNA: TGTGCCAGCAGCCGAGGCGGACTCCAAGAGACCCAGTACTTC.

This clonotype was found a few times. The chain uses TRBV5-4 and TRBJ2-3; perhaps TRBD2 as D (5 bases). This CDR3 is built from 17 residues. Germline values: CDR1 SGHNT, CDR2 YYREEE (reference sequence). V was pared by 4 bases and J by 3 bases, with 21 bases between. The CDR3 DNA reads as TGTGCCAGCAGCGGAGGAGGCACCGGCATCGGGACAGATACGCAGTATTTT. It translates to CASSGGGTGIGTDTQYF.

Ten or more counts support this clonotype. The rearrangement links TRBV9 to TRBJ2-3; D not certain. Per germline, CDR1 SGDLS and CDR2 YYNGEE. Trimming pared 0 bases from V and 1 base from J, leaving 6 bases between. The CDR3 is 14 amino acids. CDR3 protein: CASSVGVGTDTQYF. The DNA for the CDR3 is TGTGCCAGCAGCGTAGGAGTGGGCACAGATACGCAGTATTTT.

This clonotype appeared many times. This rearrangement joins TRBV9 to TRBJ2-5, with 11 positions matching TRBD1. The CDR3 consists of 15 residues. The germline V gene encodes CDR1 SGDLS and CDR2 YYNGEE. The J segment lost 5 bases and the V segment lost 4 bases, leaving 7 bases of the junction unmatched. Here the CDR3 reads CASSPGQGAPETQYF. For the CDR3, the DNA is TGTGCCAGCAGCCCAGGACAGGGGGCGCCGGAGACCCAGTACTTC.

The chain is built from TRBV29-1 and TRBJ2-5, with TRBD2 identical over 11 bases. V trimming: 8 bases; J trimming: 5 bases; junction bases outside the gene matches: 10. Germline CDR1 is SQVTM and CDR2 is ANQGSEA. The CDR3 consists of 14 residues. The CDR3 protein is CSLVPGLAAETQYF. Here the CDR3 DNA reads TGCAGCCTCGTCCCGGGACTAGCGGCGGAGACCCAGTACTTC.

This clonotype has only a few counts. The chain uses TRBV23-1 and TRBJ2-3; tentatively, D is TRBD1 or TRBD2 (6 bases each). TRBV23-1 is an ORF for which the function is uncertain. V shed 11 bases and J shed 4 bases, with 16 bases lying between them. The CDR3 spans 13 residues. The DNA for the CDR3 is TGCGCCCGCGGGGACATCCCTGCAGATACGCAGTATTTT. Translation: CARGDIPADTQYF.

This clonotype was found many times. The V and J genes are TRBV29-1 and TRBJ1-1, with D hard to call. V lost 2 bases and J 8 bases, leaving 12 bases between the germline ends. This CDR3 comprises 12 residues. Germline lookup yields CDR1 SQVTM and CDR2 ANQGSEA. CDR3 sequence reads: CSVEIGLGEAFF. The CDR3 nucleotides read TGCAGCGTTGAAATCGGGTTGGGGGAAGCTTTCTTT.

This chain uses TRBV12-3 or TRBV12-4 with TRBJ1-2, with 8 bases aligning to TRBD1. This CDR3 is built from 13 residues. The V gene end was trimmed by 4 bases and the J gene end by 8 bases; junction bases not matched to a gene: 6. The CDR3 region is CASSWTGMGGYTF. Written as DNA, the CDR3 is TGTGCCAGCAGTTGGACAGGGATGGGCGGCTACACCTTC.